These 3 T cell receptor beta chains were sequenced from one sample in a study of T cells in Graves' hyperthyroidism and ophthalmopathy. Using RNA transcripts as the source, TCR beta CDR3 regions were amplified. HTBI primers were the set used in a first-round RT-PCR of the TCR CDR3. TCRdb re-called the multiplex PCR reads with MiXCR, one entry per CDR3 protein. Here the sample spans about 720,000 distinct CDR3 sequences, 18% being singletons. Sequencing input: blood. The receptors come from a woman aged 45-59 years with Graves' hyperthyroidism that later progressed to Graves' ophthalmopathy.

Comments on this clonotype: One junction end does not reproduce the germline sequence, and a read error may be involved. V is TRBV7-7 and J is TRBJ1-3; no clear D gene. This CDR3 contains 15 residues. Germline-derived CDR1 and CDR2 are SSHAT and FNYEAQ (reference sequence). The CDR3 protein is CASSLSVAKGNTIYF. The CDR3 region has the DNA TGTGCTAGCAGCTTGTCGGTCGCGAAAGGAAACACCATATATTTT.

CDR3 protein: CASSLWWSEKLFF. The CDR3 DNA reads as TGTGCCAGCAGTTTATGGTGGAGTGAAAAACTGTTTTTT. The chain uses TRBV27 and TRBJ1-4; no reliable D call. Germline V CDR1 and CDR2: MNHEY, SMNVEV (reference sequence). Trimming removed 1 base at V and 7 bases at J, with 7 bases between. The CDR3 has 13 amino acids.

This clonotype was detected only a few times. This rearrangement joins TRBV5-1 to TRBJ2-1, with 8 nucleotides matching TRBD1. Germline trimming cut 5 bases from V and 9 bases from J; bases unmatched to any gene: 13. CDR1 is SGHRS, CDR2 YFSETQ, per germline. The CDR3 is 15 residues long. CDR3 sequence (DNA): TGCGCCAGCAGACGAGGACAGGGCCTGGGGAGTGAGCAGTTCTTC. Its translation: CASRRGQGLGSEQFF.